This TCR beta chain was sequenced in a study of beta chain features in type 1 diabetes. Study-level points and caveats: Lower insertion and higher deletion counts appeared at VDJ junctions in type 1 diabetes patients.

On this clone: The antigen remains unidentified.

Expressed TCRB transcripts got sequenced, as all isolated RNA was reverse transcribed. Libraries were prepared by immunoSEQ multiplex PCR; TCRdb keeps only in-frame clonotypes and omits some of them. The table records 390,000 or so clones, around 13% of them present only once. CD4+ naive, central memory, regulatory and stem cell-like memory cells were sorted via CD45RO/CCR7/CD25/CD127/CD95/CD27. This CDR3 contains 12 residues. The germline V and J ends were trimmed by 7 bases and 5 bases, with 13 bases remaining between them. Germline lookup yields CDR1 SQVTM and CDR2 ANQGSEA. The chain combines TRBV29-1 with TRBJ2-3; D is perhaps TRBD2 (5 bases). Sample: naive CD4+ T cells from blood. The receptor was isolated from a man aged 25 to 40 in good health. The CDR3, as DNA: TGCAGCGCCCGGACTTCACGAGATACGCAGTATTTT. Its translation is CSARTSRDTQYF.